This T cell receptor beta chain is from a study of T-cell reconstitution after alpha-beta-depleted transplantation in children. Notes on the study in general: As was reported, about two months after transplant, alpha-beta T cells came from several hundred expanded graft clones. Newly made T cells mostly supplied T-cell counts and diversity one year after transplant.

This sample's TCRbeta library carried unique molecular identifier barcodes. TCRdb re-called the PCR reads with MiXCR, one entry per CDR3 protein. The table includes hundreds of thousands of distinct CDR3 sequences, 10% to 15% detected once. V gave up 0 bases and J gave up 4 bases, with 15 bases separating them. The CDR3 runs to 17 residues. Germline assignment: CDR1 MNHEY and CDR2 SVGAGI. In the case of this clonotype: Its antigen remains unidentified.

The sample here was PBMCs, mostly from graft donor cells, taken 360 days after TCRalphabeta/CD19-depleted stem cell transplant. J is TRBJ2-2 and V is TRBV6-5; D is uncertain. This clonotype originated in a male patient between 10 and 17 years old who had a stem cell transplant for acute myeloid leukemia, so the T cells may come from the graft donor. The CDR3 DNA reads as TGTGCCAGCAGTTACTCGACCGCGATAGTGGGCACCGGGGAGCTGTTTTTT. Its protein product is CASSYSTAIVGTGELFF.